A single sample is the source of the 11 T cell receptor beta chains below, sequenced in a study of CD8 T cells in acute hepatitis C reinfection. The repertoire was sequenced with immunoSEQ multiplex PCR; TCRdb's copy has only in-frame clones and lacks some. The data show 35,000 to 40,000 clones, just under 90% seen once. Indicated time point: naive CD8 control sorted from an acute-time-point sample. Source material: naive CD8+ T cells from PBMCs. The receptor set was obtained from a man younger than 45 with chronic hepatitis C.

The rearrangement uses TRBV13 and TRBJ2-1; TRBD2 matches 11 bases. This CDR3 has 15 amino acids. Looked up from germline, CDR1 is PRHDT and CDR2 is FYEKMQ (reference sequence). Germline trimming cut 2 bases from V and 7 bases from J; bases unmatched to any gene: 4. The CDR3: CASSLRSSGRNEQFF. In DNA form, the CDR3 reads TGTGCCAGCAGCTTAAGGTCTAGCGGGAGGAATGAGCAGTTCTTC.

The CDR3 nucleotides are TGTGCCAGCACAGGGCCCTATGGCTACACCTTC. This translates into CASTGPYGYTF. This chain joins TRBV6-6 and TRBJ1-2; a weak D match, TRBD1 (5 bases). The CDR3 covers 11 residues. V was pared by 7 bases and J by 4 bases, with 7 bases between. Germline V lookup: CDR1 MNHNY, CDR2 SVGAGI (reference sequence).

This sequence joins TRBV5-6 and TRBJ2-5; D is perhaps TRBD1 or TRBD2 (6 bases each). There are 15 residues in the CDR3. V lost 0 bases and J lost 4, with 13 bases in between. Per germline, CDR1 SGHDT and CDR2 YYEEEE. The DNA of the CDR3 is TGTGCCAGCAGCTTGGCCTGGGGGGCCTTAGAGACCCAGTACTTC. Translation: CASSLAWGALETQYF.

The chain couples TRBV19 to TRBJ2-2; 8 bases are a match to TRBD1. From germline, CDR1 is LNHDA and CDR2 SQIVND (reference sequence). This CDR3 comprises 15 residues. The junction had 5 bases not matched to a gene; V was cut back by 7 bases and J by 1 base. The CDR3 is CASTIGQGNTGELFF. The CDR3 coding sequence is TGTGCCAGTACCATAGGACAGGGGAACACCGGGGAGCTGTTTTTT.

This chain links TRBV4-1 with TRBJ1-3; tentative D call: TRBD1 (5 bases). The CDR3 runs to 16 residues. V was trimmed by 0 bases and J by 6 bases, leaving 15 bases between them. Germline-derived CDR1 and CDR2 are MGHRA and YSYEKL. The CDR3 DNA follows: TGCGCCAGCAGCCAAGAAAGACGTCAGGGTCCAAACACCATATATTTT. Residues: CASSQERRQGPNTIYF.

The chain employs TRBV5-4 and TRBJ1-1; D perhaps matches TRBD1 (5 bases). The CDR3 consists of 14 residues. V gave up 3 bases and J gave up 2 bases, with 11 bases separating them. Germline CDR1 and CDR2: SGHNT and YYREEE (reference sequence). CDR3 region: CASSSWDGNTEAFF. CDR3 DNA: TGTGCCAGCAGCTCATGGGACGGAAACACTGAAGCTTTCTTT.

This clone has more than one count but fewer than ten. This chain links TRBV5-4 with TRBJ1-6, with D possibly TRBD1 on 6 matching bases. The CDR3 length is 12 residues. CDR1 and CDR2 from the germline V gene are SGHNT and YYREEE (reference sequence). V lost 2 bases and J lost 9, with 6 bases in between. The CDR3 loop is CASSLGGSPLHF. DNA for the CDR3: TGTGCCAGCAGCTTAGGGGGTTCACCCCTCCACTTT.

A remark on this clone: This sample includes further DNA sequences coding for the same CDR3. The chain joins TRBV7-9 to TRBJ2-5, with D unresolved. Germline loops: CDR1 SEHNR, CDR2 FQNEAQ (reference sequence). CDR3 size: 13 residues. Trimming cost V 1 base and J 2 bases, with 5 bases left between them. CDR3 region: CASSLVPQETQYF. DNA for the CDR3: TGTGCCAGCAGCTTAGTCCCACAAGAGACCCAGTACTTC.

The V gene is TRBV9, the J gene TRBJ1-6; D is ambiguous. V was shortened by 3 bases and J by 0 bases, with 4 bases between the two germline ends. The germline CDR1 and CDR2 sequences are SGDLS and YYNGEE. This CDR3 has 14 residues. DNA for the CDR3: TGTGCCAGCAGCGGCAACTCCTATAATTCACCCCTCCACTTT. Protein sequence: CASSGNSYNSPLHF. The entire variable domain, with the rest obtained from reference TRBV9 and TRBJ1-6, is as follows: DSGVTQTPKHLITATGQRVTLRCSPRSGDLSVYWYQQSLDQGLQFLIQYYNGEERAKGNILERFSAQQFPDLHSELNLSSLELGDSALYFCASSGNSYNSPLHFGNGTRLTVT.

This chain uses TRBV7-2 with TRBJ1-4; possible D gene TRBD1, 5 bases. Germline CDR1 and CDR2: SGHTA and FQGNSA. The CDR3 is 18 amino acids. V dropped 5 bases and J dropped 0 bases, with 19 bases sitting between them. CDR3 DNA sequence: TGTGCCAGCAGCCTCGCCGGAGACAGTTTCACAACTAATGAAAAACTGTTTTTT. This sequence encodes CASSLAGDSFTTNEKLFF.

V and J are TRBV11-2 and TRBJ2-1; 9 bases are a match to TRBD2. The CDR3 length is 16 residues. V dropped 3 bases and J dropped 3; count of bases not matched to a gene: 6. CDR1 is SGHAT and CDR2 is FQNNGV in the germline V gene. The CDR3 sequence: CASSLAGGGVYNEQFF. The CDR3 DNA reads TGTGCCAGCAGCTTGGCGGGAGGGGGGGTCTACAATGAGCAGTTCTTC.